The clone carrying this T cell receptor (beta chain) was counted once. CDR3 size: 15 residues. V lost 0 bases and J lost 8, with 14 bases in between. Per the germline V gene, CDR1 is MRHNA and CDR2 is SNTAGT. The data stem from a study of OX40 agonist ivuxolimab in advanced cancers. Across the whole study: At doses from 0.01 to 10 mg/kg, patients were given intravenous ivuxolimab every 2 weeks.

Assay used: immunoSEQ multiplex PCR; TCRdb lists only in-frame clones, some missing. This sample has about 45,000 clones, with about 88% found just once. Autoimmune disease history or systemic immunosuppression led to patients being barred. The TCR originated in an adult with an advanced solid tumor such as melanoma, head and neck, liver or kidney cancer. This chain uses TRBV6-4 with TRBJ2-1; D gene uncertain. The sequencing here drew on CD4+ or CD8+ T cells sorted from blood, taken in a trial of the OX40 agonist ivuxolimab. This CDR3 reads CASSDSTAPRYEQFF. In DNA, the CDR3 is TGTGCCAGCAGTGACTCGACGGCTCCTAGGTATGAGCAGTTCTTC.